A single sample gave rise to the 10 T cell receptor beta chains below, sequenced in a study of tissue T cells after allogeneic stem cell transplantation. The assay was immunoSEQ multiplex PCR, and TCRdb's table has in-frame clones only and misses some. The table includes several hundred clones, 60% to 75% detected once. Source material: gut tissue. These receptors all stem from a female BALB/c mouse in good health. The mice in this strain carry MHC haplotype H2-d.

On this clone: Mouse gene names apply. The read comes to an end 1 residue before the CDR3 does, leaving the germline J gene to fill in the end. This chain uses TRBV1 with TRBJ1-4; D is uncertain. This CDR3 spans 13 amino acids. Germline loops: CDR1 NSQYPW, CDR2 LRSPGD (reference sequence). V gave up 2 bases and J gave up 2 bases, with 3 bases separating them. The CDR3 reads CTCSAKSNERLFF. CDR3 DNA, as far as it was read: TGCACCTGCAGTGCAAAATCCAACGAAAGATTATTT.

Comments on this clone: The gene names given are mouse names. The sequenced fragment ends 1 residue before the CDR3 boundary, so the rest is inferred from the germline J gene. The chain is built from TRBV3 and TRBJ2-1; 12 nucleotides agree with TRBD2. The CDR3 has 15 residues. CDR1 and CDR2 (germline): SNHLY, FYNGKV (reference sequence). J gave up 6 bases and V 1 base, and 1 base lay outside the gene matches. The CDR3 is CASSLGTGGGAEQFF. The part of the CDR3 DNA that was read is TGTGCCAGCAGCTTAGGGACTGGGGGGGGTGCTGAGCAGTTC. The complete variable domain, with remaining parts taken from reference TRBV3 and TRBJ2-1, reads GPKVLQIPSHQIIDMGQMVTLNCDPVSNHLYFYWYKQILGQQMEFLVNFYNGKVMEKSKLFKDQFSVERPDGSYFTLKIQPTALEDSAVYFCASSLGTGGGAEQFFGPGTRLTVL.

A remark on this clone: The genes and germline here are from mouse. The read halts 1 residue ahead of the CDR3 end, with the missing end drawn from the germline J gene. The rearrangement uses TRBV20 and TRBJ2-7, with unresolved D. The CDR3 loop spans 12 amino acids. The V end lost 5 bases, the J end lost 0 bases, and 8 bases lay between the germline ends. The germline CDR1 and CDR2 sequences are GFQATS and STVNSAI. The sequenced part of the CDR3 DNA is TGTGGTGCTTTGACGGTCTCCTATGAACAGTAC. Amino acids: CGALTVSYEQY. Given in full, the CDR3 is CGALTVSYEQYF.

About this clone: The gene names here belong to mouse. The CDR3 end is not reached by the read, which stops 1 residue before it; the germline J gene fills it in. The gene calls are TRBV19 and TRBJ1-4, with D possibly matching TRBD1 (6 bases). The CDR3 is made up of 13 amino acids. CDR1 is FNHDT and CDR2 is SITEND in the germline V gene (reference sequence). V lost 4 bases, J lost 5 bases, and 9 bases lay in between. The CDR3 protein is CASSRDNNERLFF. CDR3 bases read: TGTGCCAGCAGTCGGGACAATAACGAAAGATTATTT.

Remarks on this clone: Mouse gene names apply. The read gets to within 1 residue of the CDR3 end, and the germline J gene fills in the rest. The chain uses TRBV31 and TRBJ2-1, with TRBD1 identical over 9 bases. There are 15 residues in the CDR3. Germline trimming cut 2 bases from V and 4 bases from J; bases unmatched to any gene: 6. CDR1 is GKSSPN and CDR2 is SITVG in the germline V gene. Incomplete CDR3 DNA: TGTGCCTGGAGTTTGCACAGGGGGCGGTATGCTGAGCAGTTC. Protein product: CAWSLHRGRYAEQF. In full, the CDR3 reads CAWSLHRGRYAEQFF.

In the case of this clone: Gene names refer to mouse genes. The read finishes 1 residue shy of the CDR3 end, and the germline J gene is used to complete it. The chain recombines TRBV19 with TRBJ2-3; the match to TRBD2 covers 12 bases. This CDR3 region has 15 residues. Per the germline V gene, CDR1 is FNHDT and CDR2 is SITEND (reference sequence). The trim removed 2 bases at V and 4 bases at J, leaving 2 bases unmatched. CDR3 amino acids: CASSMTGGASETLYF. The sequenced part of the CDR3 DNA is TGTGCCAGCAGTATGACTGGGGGGGCGTCAGAAACGCTGTAT.

Notes on this clone: Mouse gene names and germline throughout. The CDR3 is cut off 1 residue early in the read; its end comes from the germline J gene. The chain couples TRBV1 to TRBJ1-6; TRBD1 matches 9 bases. TRBJ1-6 is an ORF; its function is uncertain. The V segment lost 0 bases and the J segment 7 bases; nucleotides outside the gene matches: 1. Germline V gene sequence: CDR1 NSQYPW, CDR2 LRSPGD (reference sequence). CDR3 length: 15 residues. CDR3 DNA, as far as it was read: TGCACCTGCAGTGCAGATACAGGGGGCAATTCGCCCCTCTAC. As protein: CTCSADTGGNSPLY. Given in full, the CDR3 is CTCSADTGGNSPLYF.

Remarks on this clone: Gene names are mouse gene names. With the read ending 1 residue before the CDR3 end, the germline J gene is used to fill in that end. J is TRBJ1-4 and V is TRBV31; D unresolved. In germline, CDR1 is GKSSPN, CDR2 SITVG. This CDR3 spans 12 amino acids. The V gene lost 1 base and the J gene lost 7 bases, with 7 bases spanning the gap. The CDR3 DNA, read in part, is TGTGCCTGGAGTCCCAGCCCCGAAAGATTATTT. Translating gives CAWSPSPERLF. From start to end, the CDR3 is CAWSPSPERLFF.

About this clone itself: The genes are named according to mouse. Read data end 1 residue before the CDR3 end; the end is taken from the germline J gene. The chain employs TRBV2 and TRBJ1-3; TRBD1 is a possible D gene (5 bases). This CDR3 has 16 amino acids. V lost 0 bases to trimming and J lost 2 bases, with 11 bases between them. Per the germline V gene, CDR1 is LGHNA and CDR2 is YSYQKL. This CDR3 reads CASSQDWGRAGNTLYF. The DNA read from the CDR3 is TGTGCCAGCAGCCAAGATTGGGGCAGGGCTGGAAATACGCTCTAT.

As for this clone: A junction end diverges from the germline sequence, so it may reflect a read error. Any gene name here is a mouse gene name. The read gets to within 1 residue of the CDR3 end, and the germline J gene fills in the rest. Other DNA variants within this sample encode the same CDR3. J is TRBJ2-4 and V is TRBV4; maybe TRBD1 (6 bases). CDR1 LGHDT and CDR2 YNNKQL come from the germline V gene (reference sequence). This CDR3 spans 12 amino acids. CDR3 DNA, as far as it was read: TGTGCTAGCAGCCGGGACAAAAACACCTTGTAC. It codes for CASSRDKNTLY. In full, the CDR3 reads CASSRDKNTLYF.